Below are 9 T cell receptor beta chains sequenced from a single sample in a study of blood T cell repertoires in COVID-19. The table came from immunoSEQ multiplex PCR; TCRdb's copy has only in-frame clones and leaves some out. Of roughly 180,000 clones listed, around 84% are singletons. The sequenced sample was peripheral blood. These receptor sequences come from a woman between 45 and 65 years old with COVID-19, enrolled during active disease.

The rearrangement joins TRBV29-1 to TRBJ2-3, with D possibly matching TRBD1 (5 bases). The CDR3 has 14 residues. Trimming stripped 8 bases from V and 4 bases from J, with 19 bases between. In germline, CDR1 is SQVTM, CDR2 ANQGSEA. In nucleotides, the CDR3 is TGCAGCACCGTCGGCAGGGCGTCGGCAGATACGCAGTATTTT. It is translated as CSTVGRASADTQYF.

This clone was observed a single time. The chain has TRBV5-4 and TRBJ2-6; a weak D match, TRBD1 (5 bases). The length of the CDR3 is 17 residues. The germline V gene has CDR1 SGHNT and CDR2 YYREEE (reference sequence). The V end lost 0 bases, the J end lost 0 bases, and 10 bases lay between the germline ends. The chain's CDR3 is CASSLVGHNSGANVLTF. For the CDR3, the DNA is TGTGCCAGCAGCTTGGTGGGGCACAACTCTGGGGCCAACGTCCTGACTTTC. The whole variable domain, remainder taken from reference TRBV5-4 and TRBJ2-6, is ETGVTQSPTHLIKTRGQQVTLRCSSQSGHNTVSWYQQALGQGPQFIFQYYREEENGRGNFPPRFSGLQFPNYSSELNVNALELDDSALYLCASSLVGHNSGANVLTFGAGSRLTVL.

CDR3 sequence (DNA): TGTGCCAGCAGCATCGCTTGGGGCGGAGACAATGAGCAGTTCTTC. Protein sequence: CASSIAWGGDNEQFF. This rearrangement joins TRBV7-6 to TRBJ2-1; D is perhaps TRBD1 (5 bases). The CDR3 spans 15 residues. The germline V and J ends were trimmed by 5 bases and 5 bases, with 16 bases remaining between them. Germline CDR1 SGHVS, CDR2 FNYEAQ.

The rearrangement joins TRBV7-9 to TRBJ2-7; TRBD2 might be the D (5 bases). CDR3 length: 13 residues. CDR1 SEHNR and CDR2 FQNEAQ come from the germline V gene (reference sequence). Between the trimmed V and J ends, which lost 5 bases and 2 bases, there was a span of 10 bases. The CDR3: CASSGGDTYEQYF. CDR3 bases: TGTGCCAGCAGCGGAGGTGATACCTACGAGCAGTACTTC.

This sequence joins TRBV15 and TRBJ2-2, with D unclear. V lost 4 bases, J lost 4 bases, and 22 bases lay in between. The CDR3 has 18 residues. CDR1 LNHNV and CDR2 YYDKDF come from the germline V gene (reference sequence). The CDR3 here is CATSKVTWVGESTGELFF. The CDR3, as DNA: TGTGCCACCAGCAAAGTGACCTGGGTGGGCGAGAGCACCGGGGAGCTGTTTTTT.

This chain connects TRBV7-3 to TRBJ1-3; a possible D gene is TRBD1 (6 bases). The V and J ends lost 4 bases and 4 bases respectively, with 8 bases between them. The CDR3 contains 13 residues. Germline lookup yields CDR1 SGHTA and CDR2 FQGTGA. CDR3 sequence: CASSSGQGNTIYF. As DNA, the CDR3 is TGTGCCAGCAGCTCCGGACAGGGAAACACCATATATTTT.

The CDR3 loop reads CASKLAGGPPEQFF. CDR3 coding DNA: TGCGCCAGCAAGTTAGCGGGGGGACCGCCGGAGCAGTTCTTC. This chain links TRBV10-2 with TRBJ2-1; 10 nucleotides line up with TRBD2. This CDR3 has 14 amino acids. After removal of 7 bases from V and 10 bases from J, the junction contained 10 bases not matched to a gene. CDR1 and CDR2 (germline): WSHSY, SAAADI.

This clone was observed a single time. CDR3 DNA sequence: TGTGCCAGCAGCCAAGGACAGGGAGTTGGGTCTGGAAACACCATATATTTT. It encodes CASSQGQGVGSGNTIYF. The V and J genes are TRBV3-1 (or the pseudogene TRBV3-2) and TRBJ1-3; 7 bases line up with TRBD1. This CDR3 is built from 17 residues. CDR1 is LGHDT, CDR2 YNNKEL, per germline (reference sequence). With V trimmed by 1 base and J by 1 base, 7 bases remained unmatched.

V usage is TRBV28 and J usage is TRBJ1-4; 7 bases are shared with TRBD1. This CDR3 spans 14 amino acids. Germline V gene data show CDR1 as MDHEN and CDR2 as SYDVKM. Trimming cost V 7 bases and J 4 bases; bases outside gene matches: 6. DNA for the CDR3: TGTGCCAGCACACGGACAGGCAATAATGAAAAACTGTTTTTT. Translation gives CASTRTGNNEKLFF. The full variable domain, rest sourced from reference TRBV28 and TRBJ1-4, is DVKVTQSSRYLVKRTGEKVFLECVQDMDHENMFWYRQDPGLGLRLIYFSYDVKMKEKGDIPEGYSVSREKKERFSLILESASTNQTSMYLCASTRTGNNEKLFFGSGTQLSVL.